A single sample is the source of the 5 T cell receptor beta chains below, sequenced in a study of blood T cell repertoires in COVID-19. Method: immunoSEQ multiplex PCR; TCRdb's copy keeps in-frame clones and lacks some. This sample has about 150,000 clones, with roughly nine tenths found just once. Source material: peripheral blood. The receptor set was obtained from a human donor with COVID-19, enrolled during active disease. The donor label of this sample is uncertain.

A single count supports this clone. V is TRBV9 and J is TRBJ2-7; TRBD1 matches 8 bases. The germline V gene encodes CDR1 SGDLS and CDR2 YYNGEE. Trimming removed 0 bases from V and 4 bases from J; junction bases left unmatched: 6. The CDR3 consists of 15 residues. This chain's CDR3 is CASSVEGQEGYEQYF. The CDR3 coding sequence is TGTGCCAGCAGCGTAGAGGGACAGGAGGGTTACGAGCAGTACTTC. The full variable domain, its missing parts supplied by reference TRBV9 and TRBJ2-7, is DSGVTQTPKHLITATGQRVTLRCSPRSGDLSVYWYQQSLDQGLQFLIQYYNGEERAKGNILERFSAQQFPDLHSELNLSSLELGDSALYFCASSVEGQEGYEQYFGPGTRLTVT.

This sequence joins TRBV7-9 and TRBJ2-1; D remains ambiguous. Trimming took 5 bases from V and 0 from J, leaving 8 bases between them. Germline CDR1 and CDR2: SEHNR and FQNEAQ (reference sequence). The CDR3 is 14 amino acids. The CDR3 bases are TGTGCCAGCAGCCCCGGCGGCTCCTACAATGAGCAGTTCTTC. It encodes CASSPGGSYNEQFF.

The V and J genes are TRBV9 and TRBJ2-1, with 11 positions matching TRBD2. The CDR3 length is 16 residues. Germline V gives CDR1 SGDLS, CDR2 YYNGEE. With V trimmed by 0 bases and J by 5 bases, 4 bases remained unmatched. Here the CDR3 reads CASSVELAGGHNEQFF. The CDR3 nucleotides read TGTGCCAGCAGCGTAGAGTTAGCGGGGGGGCACAATGAGCAGTTCTTC.

This clone was detected only once. The V call is TRBV5-1, the J call TRBJ2-2, with 10 bases aligning to TRBD1. Germline trimming cut 6 bases from V and 0 bases from J; bases unmatched to any gene: 5. The CDR3 is made up of 16 amino acids. In germline, CDR1 is SGHRS, CDR2 YFSETQ. CDR3 amino acids: CASTKTGGPNTGELFF. DNA of the CDR3: TGCGCCAGCACCAAGACAGGGGGCCCGAACACCGGGGAGCTGTTTTTT. The whole variable domain, filled in from reference TRBV5-1 and TRBJ2-2, reads KAGVTQTPRYLIKTRGQQVTLSCSPISGHRSVSWYQQTPGQGLQFLFEYFSETQRNKGNFPGRFSGRQFSNSRSEMNVSTLELGDSALYLCASTKTGGPNTGELFFGEGSRLTVL.

V is TRBV4-1 and J is TRBJ1-1; 7 bases are a match to TRBD1. The V gene's germline CDR1 is MGHRA and CDR2 YSYEKL. V trimming: 6 bases; J trimming: 4 bases; junction bases outside the gene matches: 8. The CDR3 has 14 amino acids. CDR3 region: CASRRQGVGTEAFF. CDR3 DNA sequence: TGCGCCAGCAGACGCCAGGGGGTGGGCACTGAAGCTTTCTTT.